Presented here are 25 T cell receptor beta chains from one specimen sequenced in a study of T cells expressing NK-cell markers. TCRdb re-called the 5' RACE reads and shows each CDR3 protein once, DNA omitted. Its clone listing holds approximately 380,000 distinct CDR3 sequences. Sequencing input: blood T cells: a sorted CD56 or NKG2C T cell subset, CD4+ or CD8+ T cells, or bulk PBMC T cells (not recorded which). The receptor set was obtained from a man aged 18-75 years in good health.

V usage is TRBV24-1 and J usage is TRBJ2-3; there is no DNA to check the TCRdb D call of TRBD2. The CDR3 is made up of 14 amino acids. Germline CDR1 is KGHDR and CDR2 is SFDVKD. The CDR3 sequence: CATTPGGRTDTQYF.

CDR3 protein: CASGASGQSYEQYF. V gene TRBV12-5 combines with J gene TRBJ2-7; TCRdb's D call, TRBD1, is unchecked because there is no DNA. The CDR3 has 14 residues. Germline loops: CDR1 LGHNT, CDR2 FRNRAP. Full variable domain (remainder filled in from reference TRBV12-5 and TRBJ2-7): DARVTQTPRHKVTEMGQEVTMRCQPILGHNTVFWYRQTMMQGLELLAYFRNRAPLDDSGMPKDRFSAEMPDATLATLKIQPSEPRDSAVYFCASGASGQSYEQYFGPGTRLTVT.

The chain couples TRBV3-1 to TRBJ2-1. The CDR3 is made up of 13 amino acids. CDR1 LGHDT and CDR2 YNNKEL come from the germline V gene (reference sequence). Here the CDR3 reads CASSPNRGYEQFF.

The chain combines TRBV19 with TRBJ2-7; TCRdb indicates TRBD1, and absent DNA this call remains unverified. Germline V gives CDR1 LNHDA, CDR2 SQIVND (reference sequence). The CDR3 sequence is 12 residues long. CDR3: CASSIHRGEQYF.

The chain employs TRBV14 and TRBJ2-7; the D gene TCRdb calls, TRBD2, cannot be checked with no DNA. This CDR3 spans 13 amino acids. Germline values: CDR1 SGHDN, CDR2 FVKESK. CDR3 sequence reads: CASSVSGGYEQYF.

The chain links TRBV2 to TRBJ2-4. Germline V gene data show CDR1 as SNHLY and CDR2 as FYNNEI. This CDR3 spans 15 amino acids. CDR3 protein: CASTQTYAAKNIQYF.

The chain uses TRBV5-1 and TRBJ1-4. The CDR3 spans 15 residues. The V gene's germline CDR1 is SGHRS and CDR2 YFSETQ. Here the CDR3 reads CASTQQPSANEKLFF.

This chain uses TRBV18 with TRBJ1-1. The length of the CDR3 is 16 residues. Per germline, CDR1 KGHSH and CDR2 LQKENI. CDR3: CASSPQSEGGSTEAFF.

The chain recombines TRBV3-1 with TRBJ2-7; TCRdb indicates TRBD1, and absent DNA this call remains unverified. From germline, CDR1 is LGHDT and CDR2 YNNKEL (reference sequence). This CDR3 has 15 residues. The CDR3 protein is CASSQDWRGLDEQYF.

The CDR3 is CASSPSDLTYGYTF. The chain carries TRBV12-3 or TRBV12-4 and TRBJ1-2. The CDR3 covers 14 residues.

The chain employs TRBV4-2 and TRBJ2-7; TCRdb selects TRBD2, and the lack of DNA leaves this call unchecked. CDR3 length equals 16 residues. Germline CDR1 reads LGHNA; CDR2 reads YNFKEQ. CDR3 amino acids: CASSQEYRAGRYEQYF.

The chain combines TRBV11-2 with TRBJ2-2; there is no DNA to check the TCRdb D call of TRBD1. Germline CDR1 reads SGHAT; CDR2 reads FQNNGV. This CDR3 region has 15 residues. The CDR3 is CASRKLGGNTGELFF.

The chain links TRBV5-4 to TRBJ2-2; checking the TCRdb D call of TRBD2 is not possible without DNA. The CDR3 is 14 residues long. Germline V gene data show CDR1 as SGHNT and CDR2 as YYREEE (reference sequence). This CDR3 is CASSFGTRSGELFF.

V is TRBV9 and J is TRBJ2-7; TCRdb calls TRBD1, which cannot be checked without DNA. Germline CDR1 reads SGDLS; CDR2 reads YYNGEE. The CDR3 sequence is 15 residues long. CDR3 sequence: CASSVAPGINYEQYF.

The chain has TRBV7-2 and TRBJ2-5; TCRdb's D call, TRBD2, is unchecked because there is no DNA. This CDR3 has 15 residues. The germline gives CDR1 SGHTA, CDR2 FQGNSA. Here the CDR3 reads CASSLARTLIETQYF.

The chain employs TRBV5-1 and TRBJ2-3; TCRdb designates TRBD1, a call that cannot be tested without DNA. The CDR3 is 14 residues long. Germline V gene sequence: CDR1 SGHRS, CDR2 YFSETQ. CDR3: CASSNGGVRDTQYF.

The chain recombines TRBV12-3 or TRBV12-4 with TRBJ2-2; the TCRdb call, TRBD2, lacks DNA for checking. This CDR3 comprises 17 residues. Here the CDR3 reads CASSWDSGGANTGELFF.

The CDR3 region is CASSLMSAGIGGYTF. This chain links TRBV5-1 with TRBJ1-2. Germline assignment: CDR1 SGHRS and CDR2 YFSETQ. The CDR3 sequence is 15 residues long.

This chain links TRBV5-5 with TRBJ2-4; checking the TCRdb D call of TRBD1 is not possible without DNA. The CDR3 has 14 amino acids. The germline gives CDR1 SGHKS, CDR2 YYEKEE (reference sequence). The CDR3 sequence is CASSLTGQENIQYF.

This chain connects TRBV19 to TRBJ1-1; TCRdb lists TRBD1, though no DNA is available to test this call. This CDR3 region has 15 residues. The V gene's germline CDR1 is LNHDA and CDR2 SQIVND (reference sequence). CDR3 in amino acids: CASSDRDRLNTEAFF.

This chain uses TRBV7-2 with TRBJ2-7. CDR1 and CDR2 (germline): SGHTA, FQGNSA. This CDR3 is 12 amino acids long. The CDR3 spells CASSRLGYEQYF.

V is TRBV2 and J is TRBJ1-6; the TCRdb call, TRBD1, lacks DNA for checking. The CDR3 is made up of 14 amino acids. Germline assignment: CDR1 SNHLY and CDR2 FYNNEI. The CDR3 sequence: CASSEYRVTSPLHF.

This sequence joins TRBV9 and TRBJ2-1; there is no DNA to check the TCRdb D call of TRBD2. The CDR3 spans 14 residues. CDR1 and CDR2 from the germline V gene are SGDLS and YYNGEE. The CDR3 sequence is CASSSLPGVGEQFF.

The chain is built from TRBV20-1 and TRBJ2-1; TCRdb designates TRBD1, a call that cannot be tested without DNA. The germline CDR1 and CDR2 sequences are DFQATT and SNEGSKA (reference sequence). This CDR3 has 15 amino acids. The CDR3 region is CSALGPGGRYNEQFF.

The rearrangement uses TRBV18 and TRBJ1-1; the TRBD1 assignment by TCRdb is unverifiable without DNA. Germline CDR1 is KGHSH and CDR2 is LQKENI. The CDR3 loop spans 16 amino acids. The chain's CDR3 is CASSLGTGRVNTEAFF.